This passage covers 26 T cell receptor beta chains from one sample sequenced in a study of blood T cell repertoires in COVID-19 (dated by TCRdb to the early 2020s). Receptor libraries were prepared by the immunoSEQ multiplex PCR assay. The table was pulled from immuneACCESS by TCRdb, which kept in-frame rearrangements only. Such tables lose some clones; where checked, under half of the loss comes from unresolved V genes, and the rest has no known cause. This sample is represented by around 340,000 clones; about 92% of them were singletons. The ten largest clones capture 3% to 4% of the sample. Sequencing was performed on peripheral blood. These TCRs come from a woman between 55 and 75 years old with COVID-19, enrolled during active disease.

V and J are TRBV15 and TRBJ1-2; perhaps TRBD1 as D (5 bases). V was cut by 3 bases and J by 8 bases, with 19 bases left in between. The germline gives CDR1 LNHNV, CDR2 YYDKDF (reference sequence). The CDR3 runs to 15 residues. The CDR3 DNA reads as TGTGCCACCAGCAGCGGGGATGGGGGGATGAAAGGCTACACCTTC. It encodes CATSSGDGGMKGYTF.

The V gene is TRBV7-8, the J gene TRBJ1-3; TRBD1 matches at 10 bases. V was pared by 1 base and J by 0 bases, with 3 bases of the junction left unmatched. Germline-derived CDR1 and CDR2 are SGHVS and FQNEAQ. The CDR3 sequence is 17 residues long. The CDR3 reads CASSLGQGANSGNTIYF. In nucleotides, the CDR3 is TGTGCCAGCAGCTTAGGACAGGGGGCCAACTCTGGAAACACCATATATTTT.

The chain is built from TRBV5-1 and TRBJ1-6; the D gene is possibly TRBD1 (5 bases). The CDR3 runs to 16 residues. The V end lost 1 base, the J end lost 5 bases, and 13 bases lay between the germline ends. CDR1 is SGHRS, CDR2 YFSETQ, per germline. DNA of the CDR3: TGCGCCAGCAGCTTGTCAACCAGGGCCCATAATTCACCCCTCCACTTT. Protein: CASSLSTRAHNSPLHF.

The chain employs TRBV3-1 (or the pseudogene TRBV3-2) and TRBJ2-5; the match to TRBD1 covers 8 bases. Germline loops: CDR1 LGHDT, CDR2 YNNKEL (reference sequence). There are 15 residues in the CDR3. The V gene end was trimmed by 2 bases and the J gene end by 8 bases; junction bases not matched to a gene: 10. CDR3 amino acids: CASSQLTGAMGTQYF. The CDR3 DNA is TGTGCCAGCAGCCAACTGACAGGGGCCATGGGAACCCAGTACTTC.

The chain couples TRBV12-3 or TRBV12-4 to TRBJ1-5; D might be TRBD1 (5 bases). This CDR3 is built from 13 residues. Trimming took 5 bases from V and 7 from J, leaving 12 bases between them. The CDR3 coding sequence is TGTGCCAGCAGTCTAGATCAGGGACAGCCCCAGCATTTT. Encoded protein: CASSLDQGQPQHF.

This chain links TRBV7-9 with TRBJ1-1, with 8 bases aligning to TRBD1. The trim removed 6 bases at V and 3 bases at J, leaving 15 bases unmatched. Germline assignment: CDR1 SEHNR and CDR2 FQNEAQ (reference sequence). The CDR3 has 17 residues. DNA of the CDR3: TGTGCCAGCAGTTATCCCCCGGACAGGGCATGGGACACTGAAGCTTTCTTT. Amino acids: CASSYPPDRAWDTEAFF. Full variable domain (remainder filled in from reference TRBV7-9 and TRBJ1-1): DTGVSQNPRHKITKRGQNVTFRCDPISEHNRLYWYRQTLGQGPEFLTYFQNEAQLEKSRLLSDRFSAERPKGSFSTLEIQRTEQGDSAMYLCASSYPPDRAWDTEAFFGQGTRLTVV.

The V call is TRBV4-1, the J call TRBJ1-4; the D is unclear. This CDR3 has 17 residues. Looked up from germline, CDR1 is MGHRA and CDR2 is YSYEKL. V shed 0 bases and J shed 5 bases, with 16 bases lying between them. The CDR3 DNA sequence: TGCGCCAGCAGCCAAGATGCCTTCACTCCAGGAAATGAAAAACTGTTTTTT. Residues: CASSQDAFTPGNEKLFF.

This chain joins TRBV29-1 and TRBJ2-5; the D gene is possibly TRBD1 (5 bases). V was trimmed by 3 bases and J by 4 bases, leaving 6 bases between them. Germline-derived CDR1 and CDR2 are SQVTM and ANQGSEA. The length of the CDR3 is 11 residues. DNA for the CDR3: TGCAGCGTTGATCAGGGAGAGACCCAGTACTTC. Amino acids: CSVDQGETQYF.

In nucleotides, the CDR3 is TGTGCCAGTGCTGCGGCGGGGGGGGAGAATGAGCAGTTCTTC. Translation gives CASAAAGGENEQFF. The chain recombines TRBV19 with TRBJ2-1; TRBD2 matches 9 bases. The CDR3 is made up of 14 amino acids. Germline-derived CDR1 and CDR2 are LNHDA and SQIVND (reference sequence). V trimming: 8 bases; J trimming: 7 bases; junction bases outside the gene matches: 9.

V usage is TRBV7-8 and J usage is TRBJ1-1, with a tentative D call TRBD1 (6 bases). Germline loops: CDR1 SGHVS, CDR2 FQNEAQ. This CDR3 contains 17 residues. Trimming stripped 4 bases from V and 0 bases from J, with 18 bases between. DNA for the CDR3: TGTGCCAGCAGCTCGCTAGCAGGGGTAAGGGTGAACACTGAAGCTTTCTTT. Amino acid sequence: CASSSLAGVRVNTEAFF. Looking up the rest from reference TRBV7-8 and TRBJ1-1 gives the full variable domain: GAGVSQSPRYKVAKRGQDVALRCDPISGHVSLFWYQQALGQGPEFLTYFQNEAQLDKSGLPSDRFFAERPEGSVSTLKIQRTQQEDSAVYLCASSSLAGVRVNTEAFFGQGTRLTVV.

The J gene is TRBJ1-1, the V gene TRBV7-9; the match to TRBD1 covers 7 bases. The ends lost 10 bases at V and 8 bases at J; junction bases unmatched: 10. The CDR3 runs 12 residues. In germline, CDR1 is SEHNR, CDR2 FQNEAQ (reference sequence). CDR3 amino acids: CATNYRGGEAFF. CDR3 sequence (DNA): TGTGCCACGAATTACAGGGGCGGAGAAGCTTTCTTT.

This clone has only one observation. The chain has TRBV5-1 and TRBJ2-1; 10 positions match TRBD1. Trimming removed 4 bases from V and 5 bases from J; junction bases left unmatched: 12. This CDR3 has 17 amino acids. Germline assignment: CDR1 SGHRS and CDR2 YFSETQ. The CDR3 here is CASSPYLPGTGDNEQFF. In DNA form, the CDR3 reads TGCGCCAGCAGCCCCTATTTACCCGGGACAGGGGACAATGAGCAGTTCTTC.

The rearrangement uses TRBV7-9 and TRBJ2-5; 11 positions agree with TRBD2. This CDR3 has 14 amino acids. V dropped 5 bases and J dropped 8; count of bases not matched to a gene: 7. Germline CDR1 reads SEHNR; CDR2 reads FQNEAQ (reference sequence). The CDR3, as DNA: TGTGCCAGCAGCCCTACTAGCGGGGGAGAAACCCAGTACTTC. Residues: CASSPTSGGETQYF.

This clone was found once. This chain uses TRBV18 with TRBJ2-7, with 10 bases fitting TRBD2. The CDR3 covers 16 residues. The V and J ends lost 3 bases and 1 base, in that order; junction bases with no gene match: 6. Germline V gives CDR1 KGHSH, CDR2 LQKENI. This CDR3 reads CASSPPKLAGSYEQYF. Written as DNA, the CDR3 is TGTGCCAGCTCACCCCCGAAACTAGCGGGGTCCTACGAGCAGTACTTC.

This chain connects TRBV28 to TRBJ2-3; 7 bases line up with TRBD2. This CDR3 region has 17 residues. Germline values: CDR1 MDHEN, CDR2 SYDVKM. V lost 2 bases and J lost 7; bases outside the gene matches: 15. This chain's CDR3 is CASSLQSSSGAQNTQYF. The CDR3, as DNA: TGTGCCAGCAGTTTACAATCCTCAAGCGGGGCCCAAAATACGCAGTATTTT.

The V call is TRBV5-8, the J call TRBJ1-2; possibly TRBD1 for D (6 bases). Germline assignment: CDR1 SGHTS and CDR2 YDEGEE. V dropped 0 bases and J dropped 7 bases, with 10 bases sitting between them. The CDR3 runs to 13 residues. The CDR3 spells CASSLVAGAGYTF. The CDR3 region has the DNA TGTGCCAGCAGCTTGGTAGCGGGGGCTGGCTACACCTTC.

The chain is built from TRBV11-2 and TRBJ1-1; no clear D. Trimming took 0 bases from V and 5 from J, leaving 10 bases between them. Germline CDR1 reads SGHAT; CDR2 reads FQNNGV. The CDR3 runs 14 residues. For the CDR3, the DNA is TGTGCCAGCAGCTTAGATCGATCGAGAACTGAAGCTTTCTTT. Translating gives CASSLDRSRTEAFF. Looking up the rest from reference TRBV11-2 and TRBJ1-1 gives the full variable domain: EAGVAQSPRYKIIEKRQSVAFWCNPISGHATLYWYQQILGQGPKLLIQFQNNGVVDDSQLPKDRFSAERLKGVDSTLKIQPAKLEDSAVYLCASSLDRSRTEAFFGQGTRLTVV.

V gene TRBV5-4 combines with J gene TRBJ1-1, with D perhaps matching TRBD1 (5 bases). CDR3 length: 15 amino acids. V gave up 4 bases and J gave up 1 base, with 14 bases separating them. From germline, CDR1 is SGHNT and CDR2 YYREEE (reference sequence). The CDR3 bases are TGTGCCAGCAGCCCGTCGGAAGGGGCGAACACTGAAGCTTTCTTT. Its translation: CASSPSEGANTEAFF.

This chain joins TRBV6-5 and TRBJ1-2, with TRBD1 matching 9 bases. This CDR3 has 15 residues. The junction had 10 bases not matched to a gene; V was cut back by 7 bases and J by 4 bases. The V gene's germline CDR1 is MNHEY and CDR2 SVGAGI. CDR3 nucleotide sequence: TGTGCCAGCACGAGGACAGGGGAGTTGAGCTATGGCTACACCTTC. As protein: CASTRTGELSYGYTF.

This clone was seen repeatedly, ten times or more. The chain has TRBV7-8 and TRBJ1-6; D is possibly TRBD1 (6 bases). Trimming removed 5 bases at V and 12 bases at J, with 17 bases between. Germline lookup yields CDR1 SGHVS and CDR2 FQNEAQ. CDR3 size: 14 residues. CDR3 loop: CASSPSSGTQPLHF. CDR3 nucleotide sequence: TGTGCCAGCAGCCCAAGCAGTGGGACACAACCCCTCCACTTT.

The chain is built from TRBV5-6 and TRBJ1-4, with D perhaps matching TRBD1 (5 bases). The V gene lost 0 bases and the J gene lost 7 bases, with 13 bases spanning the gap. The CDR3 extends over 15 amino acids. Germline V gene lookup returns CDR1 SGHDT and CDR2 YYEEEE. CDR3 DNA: TGTGCCAGCAGCTTGGCAGGTCAGGGCGTTGAAAAACTGTTTTTT. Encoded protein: CASSLAGQGVEKLFF.

The CDR3 DNA is TGTGCCAGCAGCTTTAATCCGGGACTCTATGGCTACACCTTC. Translated, it gives CASSFNPGLYGYTF. J is TRBJ1-2 and V is TRBV11-2; D is possibly TRBD1 (5 bases). Germline lookup yields CDR1 SGHAT and CDR2 FQNNGV. V was clipped by 3 bases and J by 4 bases, with 12 bases between them. CDR3 size: 14 residues.

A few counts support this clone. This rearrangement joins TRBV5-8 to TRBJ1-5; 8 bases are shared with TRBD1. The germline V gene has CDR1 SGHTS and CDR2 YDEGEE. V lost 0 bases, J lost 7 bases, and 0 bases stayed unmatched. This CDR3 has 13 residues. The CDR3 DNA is TGTGCCAGCAGCTTGGGACAGGGGCAGCCCCAGCATTTT. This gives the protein CASSLGQGQPQHF. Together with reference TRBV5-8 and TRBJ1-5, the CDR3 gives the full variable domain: EAGVTQSPTHLIKTRGQQATLRCSPISGHTSVYWYQQALGLGLQFLLWYDEGEERNRGNFPPRFSGRQFPNYSSELNVNALELEDSALYLCASSLGQGQPQHFGDGTRLSIL.

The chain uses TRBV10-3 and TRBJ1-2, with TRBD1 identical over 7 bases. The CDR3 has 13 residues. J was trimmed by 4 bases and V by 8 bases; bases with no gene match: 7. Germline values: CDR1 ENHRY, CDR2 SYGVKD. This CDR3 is CAIGTGEIYGYTF. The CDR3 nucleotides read TGTGCCATCGGCACAGGGGAAATCTATGGCTACACCTTC.

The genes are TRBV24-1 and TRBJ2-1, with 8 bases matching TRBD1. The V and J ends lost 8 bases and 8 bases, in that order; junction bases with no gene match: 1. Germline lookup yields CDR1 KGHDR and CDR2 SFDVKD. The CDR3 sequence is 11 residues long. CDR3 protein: CATTGGDEQFF. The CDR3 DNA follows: TGTGCCACCACAGGGGGCGATGAGCAGTTCTTC.

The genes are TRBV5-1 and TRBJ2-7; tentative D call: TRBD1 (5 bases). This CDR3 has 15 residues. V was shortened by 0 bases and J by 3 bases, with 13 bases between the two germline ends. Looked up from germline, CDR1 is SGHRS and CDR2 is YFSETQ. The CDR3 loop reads CASSLVVGQIYEQYF. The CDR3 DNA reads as TGCGCCAGCAGCTTGGTGGTGGGGCAAATCTACGAGCAGTACTTC.